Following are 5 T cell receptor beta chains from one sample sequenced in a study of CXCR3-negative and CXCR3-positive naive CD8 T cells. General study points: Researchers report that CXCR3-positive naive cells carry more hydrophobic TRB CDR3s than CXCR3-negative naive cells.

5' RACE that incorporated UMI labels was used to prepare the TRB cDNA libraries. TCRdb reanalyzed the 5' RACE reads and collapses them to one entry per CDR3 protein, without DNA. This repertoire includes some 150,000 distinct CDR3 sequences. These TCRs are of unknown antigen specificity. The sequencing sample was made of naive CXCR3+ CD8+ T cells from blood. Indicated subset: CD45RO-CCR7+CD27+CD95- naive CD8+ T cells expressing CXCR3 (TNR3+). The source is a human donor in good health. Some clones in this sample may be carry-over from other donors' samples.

CDR3 sequence: CASSPPTVNTHNEQFF. The chain links TRBV18 to TRBJ2-1. Germline V gene sequence: CDR1 KGHSH, CDR2 LQKENI. This CDR3 region has 16 residues.

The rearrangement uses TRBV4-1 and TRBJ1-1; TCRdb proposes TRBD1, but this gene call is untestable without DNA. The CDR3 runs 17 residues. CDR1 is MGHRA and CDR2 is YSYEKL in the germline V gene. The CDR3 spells CASSHTDRTGGNTEAFF.

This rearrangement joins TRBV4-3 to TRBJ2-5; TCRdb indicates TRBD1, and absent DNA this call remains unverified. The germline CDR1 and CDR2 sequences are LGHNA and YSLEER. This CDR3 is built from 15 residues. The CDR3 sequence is CASSQGTSGGETQYF.

CDR3 region: CASSPEISYEQYF. V is TRBV7-9 and J is TRBJ2-7. Germline V gene sequence: CDR1 SEHNR, CDR2 FQNEAQ (reference sequence). This CDR3 region has 13 residues.

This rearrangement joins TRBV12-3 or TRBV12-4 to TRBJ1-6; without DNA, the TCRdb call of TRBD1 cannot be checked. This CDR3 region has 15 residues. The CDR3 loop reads CASSPPDRGLSPLHF.